These 24 T cell receptor beta chains were sequenced from one sample in a study of blood T cell repertoires in COVID-19. Profiled with immunoSEQ multiplex PCR; TCRdb holds only in-frame clones, not every one. The sample has 120,000 to 150,000 clones, roughly 81% seen once. The sample taken for sequencing was PBMCs or T cells enriched from blood (not recorded which). The receptor set was obtained from a woman aged 50 to 60 with acute COVID-19.

This sequence joins TRBV18 and TRBJ2-7; 8 nucleotides agree with TRBD2. Germline values: CDR1 KGHSH, CDR2 LQKENI. CDR3 length: 15 amino acids. After removal of 1 base from V and 7 bases from J, the junction contained 9 bases not matched to a gene. The CDR3 region is CASSPRSTGGDEQYF. The CDR3 DNA reads as TGTGCCAGCTCACCACGTTCCACGGGAGGGGATGAGCAGTACTTC. The variable domain in full, completed from reference TRBV18 and TRBJ2-7, reads NAGVMQNPRHLVRRRGQEARLRCSPMKGHSHVYWYRQLPEEGLKFMVYLQKENIIDESGMPKERFSAEFPKEGPSILRIQQVVRGDSAAYFCASSPRSTGGDEQYFGPGTRLTVT.

The rearrangement links TRBV10-3 to TRBJ2-7; D not certain. V lost 0 bases to trimming and J lost 5 bases, with 14 bases between them. This CDR3 spans 15 amino acids. Germline V gives CDR1 ENHRY, CDR2 SYGVKD. CDR3 loop: CAISESAIRVDEQYF. The CDR3 DNA reads as TGTGCCATCAGTGAGTCTGCGATCCGCGTCGACGAGCAGTACTTC.

The chain joins TRBV2 to TRBJ1-2, with 12 nucleotides matching TRBD1. This CDR3 is built from 13 residues. CDR1 is SNHLY, CDR2 FYNNEI, per germline. The J segment lost 7 bases and the V segment lost 6 bases, leaving 3 bases of the junction unmatched. The CDR3 region is CASRGQGARGYTF. CDR3 nucleotide sequence: TGTGCCAGCAGGGGACAGGGGGCGCGTGGCTACACCTTC.

This clone was found once. The chain employs TRBV19 and TRBJ2-7; D gene ambiguous. Trimming removed 5 bases at V and 0 bases at J, with 11 bases between. CDR3 length: 14 amino acids. Germline V gene data show CDR1 as LNHDA and CDR2 as SQIVND (reference sequence). The DNA of the CDR3 is TGTGCCAGTAGTCCCCGGTCCTTCTCCTACGAGCAGTACTTC. Encoded protein: CASSPRSFSYEQYF. The full variable domain, in which reference TRBV19 and TRBJ2-7 provide the parts outside the CDR3, is DGGITQSPKYLFRKEGQNVTLSCEQNLNHDAMYWYRQDPGQGLRLIYYSQIVNDFQKGDIAEGYSVSREKKESFPLTVTSAQKNPTAFYLCASSPRSFSYEQYFGPGTRLTVT.

This rearrangement joins TRBV11-3 to TRBJ2-1; D is uncertain. This CDR3 has 11 residues. Germline V gene lookup returns CDR1 SGHNT and CDR2 YENEEA. The V gene lost 8 bases and the J gene lost 5 bases, with 7 bases spanning the gap. For the CDR3, the DNA is TGTGCCAGCGAGGTGGACAATGAGCAGTTCTTC. It is translated as CASEVDNEQFF.

CDR3 DNA sequence: TGTGCCAGCAGCTTATTCAGGGTTGATCAGCCCCAGCATTTT. Its protein product is CASSLFRVDQPQHF. The rearrangement links TRBV7-8 to TRBJ1-5, with a weak D call TRBD1 (5 bases). This CDR3 is built from 14 residues. V was cut by 2 bases and J by 5 bases, with 10 bases left in between. Germline CDR1 is SGHVS and CDR2 is FQNEAQ.

The CDR3 loop is CASTGTSPLNEQFF. CDR3 nucleotides: TGTGCCAGTACCGGGACTAGCCCGTTGAATGAGCAGTTCTTC. The rearrangement links TRBV2 to TRBJ2-1, with TRBD2 matching 9 bases. Germline loops: CDR1 SNHLY, CDR2 FYNNEI. CDR3 length: 14 residues. V lost 9 bases to trimming and J lost 7 bases; unmatched junction nucleotides: 10.

The rearrangement joins TRBV7-2 to TRBJ2-7; 7 bases are shared with TRBD2. Trimming cost V 5 bases and J 0 bases; bases outside gene matches: 4. This CDR3 contains 14 residues. The germline gives CDR1 SGHTA, CDR2 FQGNSA. The CDR3 DNA follows: TGTGCCAGCAGCCCCGGGAGGAGCTCCTACGAGCAGTACTTC. Its protein is CASSPGRSSYEQYF.

The rearrangement joins TRBV18 to TRBJ2-1; D remains ambiguous. Germline CDR1 KGHSH, CDR2 LQKENI. The length of the CDR3 is 15 residues. V was pared by 3 bases and J by 2 bases, with 11 bases between. CDR3 DNA: TGTGCCAGCTCACCGGCTAGTTTTGCCTACAATGAGCAGTTCTTC. This codes for CASSPASFAYNEQFF. The entire variable domain, with the rest obtained from reference TRBV18 and TRBJ2-1, is as follows: NAGVMQNPRHLVRRRGQEARLRCSPMKGHSHVYWYRQLPEEGLKFMVYLQKENIIDESGMPKERFSAEFPKEGPSILRIQQVVRGDSAAYFCASSPASFAYNEQFFGPGTRLTVL.

V usage is TRBV19 and J usage is TRBJ2-1; 11 bases align to TRBD2. After removal of 6 bases from V and 2 bases from J, the junction contained 6 bases not matched to a gene. CDR3 length equals 16 residues. Germline CDR1 reads LNHDA; CDR2 reads SQIVND (reference sequence). The chain's CDR3 is CASRTTSGKPYNEQFF. The CDR3 nucleotides read TGTGCCAGTAGGACGACTAGCGGGAAGCCCTACAATGAGCAGTTCTTC.

J is TRBJ2-5 and V is TRBV6-2 or TRBV6-3; TRBD2 matches 8 bases. The ends lost 6 bases at V and 2 bases at J; junction bases unmatched: 11. Per germline, CDR1 MNHEY and CDR2 SVGEGT. The CDR3 consists of 16 residues. The DNA for the CDR3 is TGTGCCAGCAGCCCTACGGGGGGGGCGCAACAAGAGACCCAGTACTTC. Residues: CASSPTGGAQQETQYF.

V is TRBV12-3 or TRBV12-4 and J is TRBJ1-3; possible D gene TRBD1, 6 bases. Between the trimmed V and J ends, which lost 9 bases and 1 base, there was a span of 10 bases. CDR3 length: 13 amino acids. In nucleotides, the CDR3 is TGTGCCAGTAAGGGGGGGTCTGGAAACACCATATATTTT. It specifies CASKGGSGNTIYF.

The chain recombines TRBV5-5 with TRBJ1-4; 7 bases are a match to TRBD1. CDR1 is SGHKS and CDR2 is YYEKEE in the germline V gene (reference sequence). The CDR3 sequence is 14 residues long. The V segment lost 5 bases and the J segment 5 bases; nucleotides outside the gene matches: 6. The CDR3 bases are TGTGCCAGCAGACCGGGACAGAGAAATGAAAAACTGTTTTTT. This encodes CASRPGQRNEKLFF.

The CDR3 region has the DNA TGCGCCAGCAGCCAAGAGGGGGGGGGAGAAACTGAAGCTTTCTTT. Translated, it gives CASSQEGGGETEAFF. The rearrangement joins TRBV4-1 to TRBJ1-1; D is perhaps TRBD1 (5 bases). The germline V gene encodes CDR1 MGHRA and CDR2 YSYEKL. V was cut by 0 bases and J by 5 bases, with 13 bases left in between. This CDR3 region has 15 residues.

The chain links TRBV7-9 to TRBJ2-3, with D possibly matching TRBD1 (6 bases). CDR3 size: 15 residues. V was trimmed by 4 bases and J by 6 bases, leaving 17 bases between them. Germline CDR1 and CDR2: SEHNR and FQNEAQ (reference sequence). This CDR3 is CASSWAGITGDTQYF. CDR3 sequence (DNA): TGTGCCAGCAGCTGGGCCGGGATCACAGGGGATACGCAGTATTTT.

The V gene is TRBV5-1, the J gene TRBJ2-3; D perhaps matches TRBD2 (7 bases). CDR3 length equals 16 residues. Germline V gene lookup returns CDR1 SGHRS and CDR2 YFSETQ. Trimming took off 0 bases at V and 3 bases at J, with 14 bases between the two ends. CDR3 region: CASSLVAGAGTDTQYF. The CDR3 DNA reads TGCGCCAGCAGCTTGGTCGCGGGGGCAGGGACAGATACGCAGTATTTT.

The V call is TRBV4-3, the J call TRBJ1-2; tentative D call: TRBD1 (6 bases). CDR3 length: 14 amino acids. Germline V CDR1 and CDR2: LGHNA, YSLEER. Trimming removed 3 bases from V and 8 bases from J, with 16 bases in between. CDR3 protein: CASSHLWTAPGYTF. The CDR3 DNA reads TGCGCCAGCAGCCATCTTTGGACAGCTCCGGGCTACACCTTC.

This chain uses TRBV15 with TRBJ1-5; D call uncertain. Germline V CDR1 and CDR2: LNHNV, YYDKDF (reference sequence). CDR3 length: 13 amino acids. V dropped 0 bases and J dropped 6 bases, with 6 bases sitting between them. The CDR3 is CATSRDEGQPQHF. CDR3 in DNA: TGTGCCACCAGCAGAGATGAGGGTCAGCCCCAGCATTTT. Combining the CDR3 with reference TRBV15 and TRBJ1-5 gives the whole variable domain DAMVIQNPRYQVTQFGKPVTLSCSQTLNHNVMYWYQQKSSQAPKLLFHYYDKDFNNEADTPDNFQSRRPNTSFCFLDIRSPGLGDTAMYLCATSRDEGQPQHFGDGTRLSIL.

The chain is built from TRBV11-2 and TRBJ1-2; 9 bases map to TRBD1. Germline V gene sequence: CDR1 SGHAT, CDR2 FQNNGV. V shed 6 bases and J 1 base; nucleotides not matched to a gene: 12. This CDR3 region has 17 residues. The CDR3 DNA sequence: TGTGCCAGCAGACGCTTAGGGACAGGGACTTTTAACTATGGCTACACCTTC. It encodes CASRRLGTGTFNYGYTF.

This chain uses TRBV12-3 or TRBV12-4 with TRBJ1-2, with unresolved D. V was trimmed by 8 bases and J by 5 bases, leaving 15 bases between them. This CDR3 region has 13 residues. In DNA form, the CDR3 reads TGTGCCAGCTCCGTTAGCAAAGAATATGGCTACACCTTC. Amino acids: CASSVSKEYGYTF.

This chain uses TRBV19 with TRBJ1-1; tentative D call: TRBD1 (6 bases). Looked up from germline, CDR1 is LNHDA and CDR2 is SQIVND (reference sequence). The germline V and J ends were trimmed by 8 bases and 0 bases, with 16 bases remaining between them. This CDR3 spans 15 amino acids. The CDR3 loop is CASLAGAKVNTEAFF. The CDR3 DNA reads as TGTGCCAGTTTAGCAGGGGCCAAAGTGAACACTGAAGCTTTCTTT.

The chain is built from TRBV4-3 and TRBJ2-3; D gene uncertain. CDR1 and CDR2 from the germline V gene are LGHNA and YSLEER. V lost 0 bases, J lost 4 bases, and 5 bases lay in between. The length of the CDR3 is 13 residues. This chain's CDR3 is CASSQDLADTQYF. The CDR3 DNA reads TGCGCCAGCAGCCAAGATCTAGCAGATACGCAGTATTTT.

In DNA form, the CDR3 reads TGTGCCAGCAGCCCTACTGGAAACACCATATATTTT. This sequence encodes CASSPTGNTIYF. The V call is TRBV9, the J call TRBJ1-3, with D uncertain. Trimming left V 4 bases short and J 2 bases short, with 4 bases between. The CDR3 runs 12 residues. Germline CDR1 and CDR2: SGDLS and YYNGEE.

The V gene is TRBV24-1, the J gene TRBJ2-7; 9 bases line up with TRBD2. This CDR3 spans 17 amino acids. Per germline, CDR1 KGHDR and CDR2 SFDVKD. V lost 5 bases to trimming and J lost 2 bases; unmatched junction nucleotides: 12. In DNA, the CDR3 is TGTGCCACCAGTGGGACTAGCGAAACCCTAGGGGCCTACGAGCAGTACTTC. Its translation is CATSGTSETLGAYEQYF.